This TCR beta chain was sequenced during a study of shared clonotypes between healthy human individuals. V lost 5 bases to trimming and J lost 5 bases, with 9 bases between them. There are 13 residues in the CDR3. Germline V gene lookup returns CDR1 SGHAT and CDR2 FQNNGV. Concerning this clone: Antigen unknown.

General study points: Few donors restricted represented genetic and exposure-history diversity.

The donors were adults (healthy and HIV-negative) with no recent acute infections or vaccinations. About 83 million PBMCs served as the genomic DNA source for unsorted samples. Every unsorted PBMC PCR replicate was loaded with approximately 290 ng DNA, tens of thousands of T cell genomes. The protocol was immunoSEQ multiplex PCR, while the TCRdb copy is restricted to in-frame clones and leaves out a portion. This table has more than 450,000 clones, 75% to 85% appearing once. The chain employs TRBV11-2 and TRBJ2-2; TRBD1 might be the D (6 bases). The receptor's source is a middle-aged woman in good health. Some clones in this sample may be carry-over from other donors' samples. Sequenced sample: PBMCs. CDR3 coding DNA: TGTGCCAGCAGCCCGGACAGTACCGGGGAGCTGTTTTTT. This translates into CASSPDSTGELFF. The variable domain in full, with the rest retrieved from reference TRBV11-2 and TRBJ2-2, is EAGVAQSPRYKIIEKRQSVAFWCNPISGHATLYWYQQILGQGPKLLIQFQNNGVVDDSQLPKDRFSAERLKGVDSTLKIQPAKLEDSAVYLCASSPDSTGELFFGEGSRLTVL.